This is a list of T cell receptor beta chains from one sample in a study of T-cell memory formation after mild COVID-19. TCRdb called the 5' RACE reads again in MiXCR, with one record for every CDR3 protein. The profile covers 350,000 to 400,000 distinct CDR3 sequences, with 13% to 15% appearing a single time and about 22% taken by the ten largest. The sequenced material came from PBMCs or a T cell subset sorted from them (not recorded which). These receptors all stem from a man younger than 30 who had mild COVID-19 (a few samples of this study predate the infection). Cell type and time point are not known. CDR3s include the opening cysteine and the closing phenylalanine or tryptophan. The D gene is left open where the match is weak. Clone sizes are given selectively: once, few, many, or a class where the clone is expanded.

J,D,V,size,DNA,CDR3
TRBJ1-1,NA,TRBV5-1,NA,TGCGCCAGCAGCTCCGAACCCGGGAAGGACACTGAAGCTTTCTTT,CASSSEPGKDTEAFF
TRBJ1-3,NA,TRBV29-1,NA,TGCAGCGTTCAGCCGGGGACTGGAAACACCATATATTTT,CSVQPGTGNTIYF
TRBJ1-2,NA,TRBV4-3,many,TGCGCCAGCAGCCAAGATAGGGCCGTATTTTGCACCTTC,CASSQDRAVFCTF
TRBJ1-6,NA,TRBV2,NA,TGTGCCAGCAGGTGGCAGCGGGGAAATTCACCCCTCCACTTT,CASRWQRGNSPLHF
TRBJ1-5,NA,TRBV7-2,few,TGTGCCAGCAGCTTTGTAGTGAATCAGCCCCAGCATTTT,CASSFVVNQPQHF
TRBJ1-1,NA,TRBV4-1,NA,TGCGCCAGCAGCCGGTACAGGGAACCTCTTGACGCTTTCTTT,CASSRYREPLDAFF
TRBJ2-4,TRBD2,TRBV29-1,many,TGCAGCGTCGCAACCGGGGGGACCAAAAACATTCAGTACTTC,CSVATGGTKNIQYF
TRBJ2-7,TRBD1,TRBV4-3,once,TGCGCCAGCAGCACAACGACAGGGCACGAGCAGTACTTC,CASSTTTGHEQYF
TRBJ2-1,TRBD1,TRBV5-5,few,TGTGCCAGCAGCTCCTCCGGGACAGGGTACAATGAGCAGTTCTTC,CASSSSGTGYNEQFF
TRBJ2-1,TRBD1,TRBV2,NA,TGTGCCAGCGGACAGGGGAGCTCCTACAATGAGCAGTTCTTC,CASGQGSSYNEQFF
TRBJ2-1,TRBD1,TRBV28,NA,TGTGCCAGCAGCCTGACAGGGTCAGTCAATGAGCAGTTCTTC,CASSLTGSVNEQFF
TRBJ2-3,TRBD1,TRBV5-1,NA,TGCGCCAGCAGCGGGGGGACAGGGTCAGATACGCAGTATTTT,CASSGGTGSDTQYF
TRBJ1-1,NA,TRBV5-1,NA,TGCGCCAGCAGCTTGGAAGGGGTCTCTGAAGCTTTCTTT,CASSLEGVSEAFF
TRBJ2-1,TRBD1,TRBV12-3/TRBV12-4,NA,TGTGCCAGCAGGGGACAGGGTGAGCAGTTCTTC,CASRGQGEQFF
TRBJ1-6,NA,TRBV12-3/TRBV12-4,NA,TGTGCCAGCACCCGCATGGATTCACCCCTCCACTTT,CASTRMDSPLHF
TRBJ1-3,NA,TRBV27,few,TGTGCCAGCAGTCCAGGGACTTTCTCTGGAAACACCATATATTTT,CASSPGTFSGNTIYF
TRBJ1-2,NA,TRBV9,many,TGTGCCAGCAGCGTAGCGGAGGGGCTCTATGGCTACACCTTC,CASSVAEGLYGYTF
TRBJ2-1,TRBD1,TRBV7-6,few,TGTGCCAGCAGCAACCGGGACAGGGTCGGCAATGAGCAGTTCTTC,CASSNRDRVGNEQFF
TRBJ1-5,NA,TRBV12-3/TRBV12-4,few,TGTGCCAGCAGTTTAGCACAGGGTAGACAGCCCCAGCATTTT,CASSLAQGRQPQHF
TRBJ2-5,TRBD2,TRBV7-8,few,TGTGCCAGCAGCCCCAGCGGGGAGGCGGCGAGGACCCAGTACTTC,CASSPSGEAARTQYF
TRBJ2-1,NA,TRBV27,many,TGTGCCAGCAGTGGACAGCCCTACAATGAGCAGTTCTTC,CASSGQPYNEQFF
TRBJ2-5,NA,TRBV7-2,NA,TGTGCCAGCAGCCTCAGACGGACGGAGACCCAGTACTTC,CASSLRRTETQYF
TRBJ2-5,NA,TRBV10-3,NA,TGTGCCATCAGTGAGTCCAATGGACAGAAAGAGACCCAGTACTTC,CAISESNGQKETQYF
TRBJ2-5,NA,TRBV10-3,NA,TGTGCCATCAGTGAGTCGTTACGGGGCTGGGAGACCCAGTACTTC,CAISESLRGWETQYF
TRBJ2-7,NA,TRBV5-1,few,TGCGCCAGCAGCTATACCGGGAAATCCTACGAGCAGTACTTC,CASSYTGKSYEQYF
TRBJ2-5,TRBD2,TRBV20-1,NA,TGCAGTGCTTCGGGACTAGCGGGGGTCGGAGAGACCCAGTACTTC,CSASGLAGVGETQYF
TRBJ2-5,NA,TRBV10-3,many,TGTGCCATCAGTGAGGGAGAGACCCAGTACTTC,CAISEGETQYF
TRBJ1-3,NA,TRBV28,NA,TGTGCCAGCACGGCGACCTCTGGAAACACCATATATTTT,CASTATSGNTIYF
TRBJ1-6,NA,TRBV18,NA,TGTGCCAGCCAAACCTATAATTCACCCCTCCACTTT,CASQTYNSPLHF
TRBJ2-1,TRBD1,TRBV24-1,few,TGTGCCACCAGTGATTTTAGGGCAGGGGGTGAGCAGTTCTTC,CATSDFRAGGEQFF
TRBJ2-5,TRBD1,TRBV7-6,few,TGTGCCAGCAGGGGACAGGGACTTCGAGAGACCCAGTACTTC,CASRGQGLRETQYF
TRBJ1-1,NA,TRBV7-2,few,TGTGCCAGCAGCTTAGCGCCAAGACGCATGAACACTGAAGCTTTCTTT,CASSLAPRRMNTEAFF
TRBJ2-6,TRBD1,TRBV3-1,NA,TGTGCCAGCAGCGAGTTTCGGACAGGGACTGGGGCCAACGTCCTGACTTTC,CASSEFRTGTGANVLTF
TRBJ1-5,NA,TRBV27,NA,TGTGCCAGCAGTTTTCGGGGTCATCAGCCCCAGCATTTT,CASSFRGHQPQHF
TRBJ2-3,TRBD2,TRBV20-1,few,TGCAGTGCTAAACTAGCGGGGGGGCCAAATACGCAGTATTTT,CSAKLAGGPNTQYF
TRBJ2-3,NA,TRBV7-2,NA,TGTGCCAGCAGCCGTACTAGAATGAGCACAGATACGCAGTATTTT,CASSRTRMSTDTQYF
TRBJ1-2,TRBD1,TRBV29-1,many,TGCAGCGCCGGACAGGGGATTAACTATGGCTACACCTTC,CSAGQGINYGYTF
TRBJ2-7,NA,TRBV15,NA,TGTGCCACCAGCAGACCGGGACGGGCGCCCTACGAGCAGTACTTC,CATSRPGRAPYEQYF
TRBJ2-1,NA,TRBV12-5,few,TGTGCTAGTGGTTTGGTTGCGAATGAGCAGTTCTTC,CASGLVANEQFF
TRBJ2-5,TRBD1,TRBV11-2,few,TGTGCCAGCAGCCGGACAGGGTGGACCCAGTACTTC,CASSRTGWTQYF
TRBJ1-1,NA,TRBV6-1,NA,TGTGCCAGCAGCGACCAGGGGAACGGGAACACTGAAGCTTTCTTT,CASSDQGNGNTEAFF
TRBJ1-1,TRBD1,TRBV4-2,NA,TGTGCCAGCAGCCAAGATACCGGGACAGTAGCTTCTGAAGCTTTCTTT,CASSQDTGTVASEAFF